A selection of T cell receptor beta chains follows, all from one sample in a study of blood T cell repertoires in COVID-19. Clones were sequenced by immunoSEQ multiplex PCR, and TCRdb holds only the in-frame ones, with some missing. The table includes around 150,000 clones, roughly 89% detected once. What was sequenced was peripheral blood. The origin of the receptors is a woman in her forties with acute or convalescent COVID-19. Each CDR3 is given with its conserved first and last residue. A D gene is named only where the DNA matches it firmly. Expanded clones get a size class; other rows say once, few or many, or leave the size out.

J: TRBJ1-3
V: TRBV18
D: NA
size: NA
length: 16
CDR3: CASSPLSDGGGNTIYF
DNA: TGTGCCAGCTCACCACTATCGGACGGAGGGGGAAACACCATATATTTT

J: TRBJ2-2
V: TRBV18
D: TRBD2
size: few
length: 16
CDR3: CASSPRVAGSTGELFF
DNA: TGTGCCAGCTCACCAAGGGTAGCGGGCTCGACCGGGGAGCTGTTTTTT

J: TRBJ2-1
V: TRBV11-2
D: TRBD2
size: NA
length: 18
CDR3: CASSLTLRGTSGAREQFF
DNA: TGTGCCAGCAGCTTAACGCTAAGAGGGACTAGCGGGGCCCGGGAGCAGTTCTTC

J: TRBJ2-4
V: TRBV30
D: NA
size: NA
length: 17
CDR3: CAWSAPSARAGKNIQYF
DNA: TGTGCCTGGAGTGCCCCCTCCGCGAGGGCGGGCAAAAACATTCAGTACTTC

J: TRBJ2-7
V: TRBV4-3
D: TRBD1
size: many
length: 14
CDR3: CASSPGTGRYEQYF
DNA: TGCGCCAGCAGCCCCGGGACAGGGAGATACGAGCAGTACTTC

J: TRBJ1-1
V: TRBV4-1
D: TRBD1
size: few
length: 16
CDR3: CASSQAPGQRNTEAFF
DNA: TGCGCCAGCAGCCAAGCCCCGGGACAGCGGAACACTGAAGCTTTCTTT

J: TRBJ1-2
V: TRBV9
D: TRBD1
size: NA
length: 12
CDR3: CASSGTGFGYTF
DNA: TGTGCCAGCAGCGGGACAGGGTTTGGCTACACCTTC

J: TRBJ2-6
V: TRBV12-3/TRBV12-4
D: NA
size: NA
length: 12
CDR3: CASSLYPNVLTF
DNA: TGTGCCAGCTCCCTATATCCCAACGTCCTGACTTTC

J: TRBJ1-2
V: TRBV9
D: TRBD1
size: NA
length: 14
CDR3: CASSPGQGNYGYTF
DNA: TGTGCCAGCAGCCCCGGACAGGGCAACTATGGCTACACCTTC

J: TRBJ1-1
V: TRBV30
D: TRBD1
size: NA
length: 15
CDR3: CAWSPLDRGKPEAFF
DNA: TGTGCCTGGAGTCCTCTAGACAGGGGTAAACCTGAAGCTTTCTTT